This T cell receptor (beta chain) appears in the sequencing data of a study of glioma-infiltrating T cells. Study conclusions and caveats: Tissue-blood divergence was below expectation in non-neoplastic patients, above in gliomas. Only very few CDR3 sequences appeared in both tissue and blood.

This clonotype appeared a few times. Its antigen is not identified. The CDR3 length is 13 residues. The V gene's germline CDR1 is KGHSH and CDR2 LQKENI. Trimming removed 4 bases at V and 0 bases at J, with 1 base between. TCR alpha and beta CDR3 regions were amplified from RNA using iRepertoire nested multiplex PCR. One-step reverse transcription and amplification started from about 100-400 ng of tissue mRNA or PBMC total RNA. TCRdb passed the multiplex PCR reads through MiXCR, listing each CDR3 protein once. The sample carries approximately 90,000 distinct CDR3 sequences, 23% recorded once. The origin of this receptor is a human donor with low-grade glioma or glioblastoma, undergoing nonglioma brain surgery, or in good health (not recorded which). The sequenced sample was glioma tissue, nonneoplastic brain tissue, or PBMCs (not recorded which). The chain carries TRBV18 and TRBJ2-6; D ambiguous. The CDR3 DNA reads TGTGCCAGCTCACGCTCTGGGGCCAACGTCCTGACTTTC. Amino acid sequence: CASSRSGANVLTF.